These 23 T cell receptor beta chains were sequenced from one sample in a study of memory CD4+ T cells and cytomegalovirus serostatus. Single viable CD3+CD4+CD8-CD45RO+ cells were sorted as the memory CD4+ T cells. Profiling relied on immunoSEQ multiplex PCR, and the TCRdb table lists in-frame clones only, not all of them. The sample has around 63,000 clones, around 82% seen once; the top ten hold less than 0.6%. Sequencing was done on a sample of memory CD4+ T cells from blood. These TCRs come from an adult in good health and CMV-seronegative. Some clones in this sample may be carry-over from other donors' samples.

This sequence joins TRBV30 and TRBJ2-5, with 7 bases identical to TRBD2. The CDR3 runs to 17 residues. The V and J ends lost 3 bases and 5 bases, in that order; junction bases with no gene match: 18. Per germline, CDR1 GTSNPN and CDR2 SVGIG (reference sequence). The CDR3 is CAWREGTTGTGGETQYF. CDR3 in DNA: TGTGCCTGGAGAGAAGGGACTACTGGGACTGGAGGGGAGACCCAGTACTTC.

This clone has just one count. This chain connects TRBV6-6 to TRBJ1-5; D is unclear. Germline CDR1 is MNHNY and CDR2 is SVGAGI (reference sequence). V lost 4 bases and J lost 4, with 11 bases in between. The CDR3 loop spans 14 amino acids. In nucleotides, the CDR3 is TGTGCCAGCAGTTCGGGAAAGGCGAATCAGCCCCAGCATTTT. Protein: CASSSGKANQPQHF.

The genes are TRBV18 and TRBJ2-3; D gene ambiguous. With 6 bases removed from V and 5 bases from J, the gap between germline ends came to 6 bases. Germline CDR1 reads KGHSH; CDR2 reads LQKENI. The CDR3 loop spans 11 amino acids. DNA of the CDR3: TGTGCCAGCTCCCCTAAAGATACGCAGTATTTT. Translated, it gives CASSPKDTQYF.

A note on this clone: The junction and the germline gene differ at one end; a read error may be behind it. This chain uses TRBV5-4 with TRBJ2-7; TRBD1 aligns across 7 bases. The CDR3 sequence is 13 residues long. Germline V gene data show CDR1 as SGHNT and CDR2 as YYREEE (reference sequence). CDR3 sequence reads: CASSLSRQGEKYF. The CDR3, as DNA: TGCGCCAGCAGCCTTTCCCGACAGGGAGAAAAGTACTTC.

The chain joins TRBV2 to TRBJ2-5; a possible D gene is TRBD2 (6 bases). This CDR3 has 14 residues. The V end lost 4 bases, the J end lost 5 bases, and 14 bases lay between the germline ends. Germline V gene data show CDR1 as SNHLY and CDR2 as FYNNEI. DNA of the CDR3: TGTGCCAGCAGTGCGTTTGTTGGAGGGGAGACCCAGTACTTC. Residues: CASSAFVGGETQYF. The whole variable domain, filled in from reference TRBV2 and TRBJ2-5, reads EPEVTQTPSHQVTQMGQEVILRCVPISNHLYFYWYRQILGQKVEFLVSFYNNEISEKSEIFDDQFSVERPDGSNFTLKIRSTKLEDSAMYFCASSAFVGGETQYFGPGTRLLVL.

The chain recombines TRBV7-2 with TRBJ2-3; perhaps D is TRBD1 or TRBD2 (5 bases each). CDR1 and CDR2 (germline): SGHTA, FQGNSA. V was clipped by 4 bases and J by 1 base, with 15 bases between them. The CDR3 consists of 16 residues. Here the CDR3 DNA reads TGTGCCAGCAGCTCCGCCCCGGGACGCCGCACAGATACGCAGTATTTT. Translating gives CASSSAPGRRTDTQYF.

As to this clone: The same CDR3 is also encoded by other DNA sequences in this sample. The chain combines TRBV28 with TRBJ1-5; D may be TRBD1 (5 bases). The germline CDR1 and CDR2 sequences are MDHEN and SYDVKM. V was trimmed by 6 bases and J by 6 bases, leaving 15 bases between them. The CDR3 runs 14 residues. DNA for the CDR3: TGTGCCAGCAGCCAAACAGGTGGGGGTCAGCCCCAGCATTTT. This sequence encodes CASSQTGGGQPQHF.

The chain carries TRBV6-6 and TRBJ2-5, with D tentatively TRBD1 (5 bases). This CDR3 has 15 residues. V shed 6 bases and J shed 5 bases, with 19 bases lying between them. Germline V CDR1 and CDR2: MNHNY, SVGAGI (reference sequence). Written as DNA, the CDR3 is TGTGCCAGCAGCCTCGGTGTAGGGGCGCAGGAGACCCAGTACTTC. It translates to CASSLGVGAQETQYF.

Written as DNA, the CDR3 is TGTGCCACCAGCAGTTTTAAGGGCACAGATACGCAGTATTTT. This translates into CATSSFKGTDTQYF. This rearrangement joins TRBV15 to TRBJ2-3; no reliable D call. Trimming stripped 3 bases from V and 1 base from J, with 8 bases between. Germline values: CDR1 LNHNV, CDR2 YYDKDF (reference sequence). This CDR3 comprises 14 residues.

The rearrangement uses TRBV27 and TRBJ2-7; D may match TRBD1 or TRBD2 (5 bases each). Germline CDR1 and CDR2: MNHEY and SMNVEV (reference sequence). The CDR3 spans 15 residues. V shed 4 bases and J shed 1 base, with 14 bases lying between them. The CDR3 bases are TGTGCCAGCAGTTACCGGGACGGTCTTTCCTACGAGCAGTACTTC. Encoded protein: CASSYRDGLSYEQYF.

The rearrangement uses TRBV29-1 and TRBJ2-7, with 7 bases that match TRBD2. CDR3 length equals 13 residues. Germline V lookup: CDR1 SQVTM, CDR2 ANQGSEA. Trimming took 2 bases from V and 2 from J; bases not matched to a gene: 3. CDR3 DNA sequence: TGCAGCGTTGAACCGAGCGGGACCTACGAGCAGTACTTC. Protein sequence: CSVEPSGTYEQYF.

This chain uses TRBV28 with TRBJ2-5, with D possibly being TRBD1 or TRBD2 (5 bases each). The CDR3 is made up of 14 amino acids. Trimming stripped 5 bases from V and 2 bases from J, with 12 bases between. The germline V gene encodes CDR1 MDHEN and CDR2 SYDVKM. CDR3 DNA: TGTGCCAGCAGTCCCCTCTGGGGGCAAGAGACCCAGTACTTC. The encoded protein is CASSPLWGQETQYF.

The rearrangement links TRBV5-6 to TRBJ1-2; 8 bases are shared with TRBD1. The CDR3 is 16 amino acids. The J segment lost 3 bases and the V segment lost 6 bases, leaving 13 bases of the junction unmatched. Germline V CDR1 and CDR2: SGHDT, YYEEEE. The DNA of the CDR3 is TGTGCCAGCACCCCTGGATGGGGACAGGACCACTATGGCTACACCTTC. Protein product: CASTPGWGQDHYGYTF.

The rearrangement uses TRBV28 and TRBJ2-1; D gene unclear. Between the trimmed V and J ends, which lost 2 bases and 6 bases, there was a span of 8 bases. Germline V gene data show CDR1 as MDHEN and CDR2 as SYDVKM. The CDR3 length is 13 residues. CDR3 in amino acids: CASSLVVSNEQFF. CDR3 DNA: TGTGCCAGCAGTTTAGTAGTGAGCAATGAGCAGTTCTTC. Full variable domain (missing parts from reference TRBV28 and TRBJ2-1): DVKVTQSSRYLVKRTGEKVFLECVQDMDHENMFWYRQDPGLGLRLIYFSYDVKMKEKGDIPEGYSVSREKKERFSLILESASTNQTSMYLCASSLVVSNEQFFGPGTRLTVL.

V gene TRBV4-1 combines with J gene TRBJ2-7; 8 bases are shared with TRBD1. CDR3 size: 14 residues. With 5 bases clipped from V and 2 bases from J, the junction kept 5 bases outside the gene matches. CDR1 is MGHRA, CDR2 YSYEKL, per germline. The CDR3 region is CASSARQGPYEQYF. The CDR3, as DNA: TGCGCCAGCAGCGCACGACAGGGGCCCTACGAGCAGTACTTC.

V is TRBV7-8 and J is TRBJ2-7; D unclear. The CDR3 is made up of 14 amino acids. Between the trimmed V and J ends, which lost 0 bases and 2 bases, there was a span of 8 bases. The V gene's germline CDR1 is SGHVS and CDR2 FQNEAQ. CDR3 nucleotide sequence: TGTGCCAGCAGCTTAGCGCACTTTCCCTACGAGCAGTACTTC. Its protein is CASSLAHFPYEQYF.

In this sample, this clone turned up a few times. Other DNA sequences in this specimen translate into the identical CDR3. The chain employs TRBV6-5 and TRBJ1-1; 12 nucleotides agree with TRBD1. The CDR3 runs 15 residues. The junction had 3 bases not matched to a gene; V was cut back by 6 bases and J by 1 base. The germline V gene encodes CDR1 MNHEY and CDR2 SVGAGI. In DNA form, the CDR3 reads TGTGCCAGCAGGGGACAGGGGGCAGGGAACACTGAAGCTTTCTTT. Residues: CASRGQGAGNTEAFF.

This chain joins TRBV4-3 and TRBJ1-2; D is perhaps TRBD1 (5 bases). The CDR3 contains 14 residues. Germline V gives CDR1 LGHNA, CDR2 YSLEER. Trimming pared 3 bases from V and 5 bases from J, leaving 13 bases between. The CDR3 is CASSQAVGGYGYTF. The CDR3 DNA is TGCGCCAGCAGCCAGGCCGTGGGGGGTTATGGCTACACCTTC.

This clone was recorded a few times. The rearrangement joins TRBV5-6 to TRBJ2-1; 8 bases fit TRBD2. The CDR3 is 13 residues long. Germline CDR1 is SGHDT and CDR2 is YYEEEE. J gave up 9 bases and V 6 bases, and 8 bases lay outside the gene matches. The CDR3 loop reads CASTDSGMGEQFF. In nucleotides, the CDR3 is TGTGCCAGCACGGATAGCGGGATGGGTGAGCAGTTCTTC.

This chain joins TRBV6-5 and TRBJ2-3; 8 nucleotides agree with TRBD2. The junction had 5 bases not matched to a gene; V was cut back by 6 bases and J by 0 bases. From germline, CDR1 is MNHEY and CDR2 SVGAGI. The CDR3 runs 15 residues. This CDR3 reads CASRKAGVSTDTQYF. CDR3 sequence (DNA): TGTGCCAGCAGGAAAGCGGGAGTTAGCACAGATACGCAGTATTTT.

The chain recombines TRBV2 with TRBJ1-1; D unresolved. The germline V gene encodes CDR1 SNHLY and CDR2 FYNNEI. V was trimmed by 4 bases and J by 5 bases, leaving 5 bases between them. There are 11 residues in the CDR3. CDR3: CASSATTEAFF. CDR3 nucleotides: TGTGCCAGCAGTGCTACGACTGAAGCTTTCTTT.

The chain combines TRBV7-4 with TRBJ1-3; no clear D gene. V lost 7 bases, J lost 0 bases, and 16 bases lay in between. The CDR3 length is 16 residues. In germline, CDR1 is SGHVT, CDR2 SQSDAQ. CDR3 DNA: TGTGCCAGCACCCTCGGCCCGGAGTGCTCTGGAAACACCATATATTTT. Encoded protein: CASTLGPECSGNTIYF.

This clone was counted only a few times. This chain uses TRBV5-1 with TRBJ2-1, with a tentative D call TRBD2 (7 bases). V lost 7 bases and J 2 bases, leaving 10 bases between the germline ends. CDR3 length: 13 residues. Per the germline V gene, CDR1 is SGHRS and CDR2 is YFSETQ. DNA of the CDR3: TGCGCCAGCGGGAGGGGGGCCTACAATGAGCAGTTCTTC. The encoded protein is CASGRGAYNEQFF.